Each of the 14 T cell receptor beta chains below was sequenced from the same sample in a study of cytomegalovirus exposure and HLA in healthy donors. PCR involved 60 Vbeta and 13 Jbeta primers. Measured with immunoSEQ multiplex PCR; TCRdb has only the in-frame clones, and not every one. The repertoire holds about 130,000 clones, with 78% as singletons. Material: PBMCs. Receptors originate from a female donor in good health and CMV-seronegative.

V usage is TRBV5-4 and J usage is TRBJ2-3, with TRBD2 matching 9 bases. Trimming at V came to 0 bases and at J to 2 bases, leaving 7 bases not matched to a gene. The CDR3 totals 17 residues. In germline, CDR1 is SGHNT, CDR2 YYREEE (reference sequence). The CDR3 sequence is CASSLVGQRGATDTQYF. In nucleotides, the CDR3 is TGTGCCAGCAGCTTGGTTGGTCAGCGGGGGGCCACAGATACGCAGTATTTT.

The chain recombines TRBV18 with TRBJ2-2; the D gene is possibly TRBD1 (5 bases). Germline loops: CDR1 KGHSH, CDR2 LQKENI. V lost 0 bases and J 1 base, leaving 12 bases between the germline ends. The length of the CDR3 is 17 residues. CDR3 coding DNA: TGTGCCAGCTCACCACCTGGCCGGACAAGGAACACCGGGGAGCTGTTTTTT. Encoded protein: CASSPPGRTRNTGELFF.

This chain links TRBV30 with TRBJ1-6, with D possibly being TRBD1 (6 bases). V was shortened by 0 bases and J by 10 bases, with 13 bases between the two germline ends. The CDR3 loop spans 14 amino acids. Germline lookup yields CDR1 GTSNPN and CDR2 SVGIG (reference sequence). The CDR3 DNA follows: TGTGCCTGGAGTGTACTAGTCAGGGGCTCACCCCTCCACTTT. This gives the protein CAWSVLVRGSPLHF. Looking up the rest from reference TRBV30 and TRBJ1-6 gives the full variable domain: SQTIHQWPATLVQPVGSPLSLECTVEGTSNPNLYWYRQAAGRGLQLLFYSVGIGQISSEVPQNLSASRPQDRQFILSSKKLLLSDSGFYLCAWSVLVRGSPLHFGNGTRLTVT.

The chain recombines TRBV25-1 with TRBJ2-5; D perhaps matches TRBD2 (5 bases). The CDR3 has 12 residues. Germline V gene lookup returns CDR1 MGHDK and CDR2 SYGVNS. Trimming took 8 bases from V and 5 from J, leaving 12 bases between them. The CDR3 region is CASATGGETQYF. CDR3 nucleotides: TGTGCCAGCGCCACTGGCGGGGAGACCCAGTACTTC.

Here the CDR3 reads CASSQKPGQIPQHF. The CDR3 DNA reads TGTGCCAGCAGCCAAAAGCCGGGACAAATACCCCAGCATTTT. The gene calls are TRBV6-6 and TRBJ1-5; a possible D gene is TRBD1 (6 bases). Germline CDR1 and CDR2: MNHNY and SVGAGI (reference sequence). The V and J ends lost 6 bases and 10 bases respectively, with 19 bases between them. The CDR3 sequence is 14 residues long.

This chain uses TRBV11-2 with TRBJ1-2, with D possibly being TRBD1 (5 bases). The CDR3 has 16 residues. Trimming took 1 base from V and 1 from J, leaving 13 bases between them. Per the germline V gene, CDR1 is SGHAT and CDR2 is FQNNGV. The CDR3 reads CASSLGPRGINYGYTF. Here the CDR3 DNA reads TGTGCCAGCAGCTTAGGCCCAAGGGGAATTAACTATGGCTACACCTTC.

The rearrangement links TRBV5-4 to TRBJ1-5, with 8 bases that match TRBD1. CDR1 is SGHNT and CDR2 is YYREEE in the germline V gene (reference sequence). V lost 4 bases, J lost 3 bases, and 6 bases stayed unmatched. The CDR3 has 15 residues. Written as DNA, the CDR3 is TGTGCCAGCAGCGAAGGACAGGGACTCAATCAGCCCCAGCATTTT. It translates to CASSEGQGLNQPQHF. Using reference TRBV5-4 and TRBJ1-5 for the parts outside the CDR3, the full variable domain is ETGVTQSPTHLIKTRGQQVTLRCSSQSGHNTVSWYQQALGQGPQFIFQYYREEENGRGNFPPRFSGLQFPNYSSELNVNALELDDSALYLCASSEGQGLNQPQHFGDGTRLSIL.

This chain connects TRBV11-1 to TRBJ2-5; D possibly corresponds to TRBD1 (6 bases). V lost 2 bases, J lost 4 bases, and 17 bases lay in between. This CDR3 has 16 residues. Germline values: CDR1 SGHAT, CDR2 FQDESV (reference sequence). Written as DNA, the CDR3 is TGTGCCAGCAGCTTAAAATCTGCACTAGGGGGAGAGACCCAGTACTTC. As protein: CASSLKSALGGETQYF. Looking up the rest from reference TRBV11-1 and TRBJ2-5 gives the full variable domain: EAEVAQSPRYKITEKSQAVAFWCDPISGHATLYWYRQILGQGPELLVQFQDESVVDDSQLPKDRFSAERLKGVDSTLKIQPAELGDSAMYLCASSLKSALGGETQYFGPGTRLLVL.

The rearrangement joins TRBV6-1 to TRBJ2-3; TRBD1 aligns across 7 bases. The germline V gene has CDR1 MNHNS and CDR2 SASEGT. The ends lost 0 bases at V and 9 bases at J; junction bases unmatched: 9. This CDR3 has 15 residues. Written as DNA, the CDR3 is TGTGCCAGCAGTGAAGCCAGACAGGGAGTAGGGACGCAGTATTTT. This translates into CASSEARQGVGTQYF.

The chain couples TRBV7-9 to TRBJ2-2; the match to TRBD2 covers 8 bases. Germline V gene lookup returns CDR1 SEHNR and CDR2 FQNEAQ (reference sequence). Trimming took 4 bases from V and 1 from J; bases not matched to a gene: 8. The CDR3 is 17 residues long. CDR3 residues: CASSSPELAENTGELFF. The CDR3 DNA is TGTGCCAGCAGCTCGCCCGAACTAGCGGAGAACACCGGGGAGCTGTTTTTT.

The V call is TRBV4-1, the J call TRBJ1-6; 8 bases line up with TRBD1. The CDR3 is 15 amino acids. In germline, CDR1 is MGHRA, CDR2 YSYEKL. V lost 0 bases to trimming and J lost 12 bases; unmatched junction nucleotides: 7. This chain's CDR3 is CASSQDIGQGRPLHF. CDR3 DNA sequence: TGCGCCAGCAGCCAAGATATAGGACAGGGAAGACCCCTCCACTTT.

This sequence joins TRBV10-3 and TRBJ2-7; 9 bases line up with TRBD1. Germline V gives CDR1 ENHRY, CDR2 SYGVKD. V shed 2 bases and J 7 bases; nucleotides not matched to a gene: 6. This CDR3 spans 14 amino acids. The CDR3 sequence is CAISEAPGTGEQYF. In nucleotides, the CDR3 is TGTGCCATCAGTGAGGCTCCCGGGACAGGGGAGCAGTACTTC.

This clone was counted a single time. CDR3 bases: TGTGCCAGCAGTTTGGAGGGAGAGGTCGAGCAGTACTTC. Translated: CASSLEGEVEQYF. The chain joins TRBV28 to TRBJ2-7; tentative D call: TRBD2 (6 bases). Deletions cut 3 bases from V and 6 bases from J, with 12 bases between. The germline V gene encodes CDR1 MDHEN and CDR2 SYDVKM. CDR3 size: 13 residues. The full variable domain, with the rest looked up from reference TRBV28 and TRBJ2-7, is DVKVTQSSRYLVKRTGEKVFLECVQDMDHENMFWYRQDPGLGLRLIYFSYDVKMKEKGDIPEGYSVSREKKERFSLILESASTNQTSMYLCASSLEGEVEQYFGPGTRLTVT.

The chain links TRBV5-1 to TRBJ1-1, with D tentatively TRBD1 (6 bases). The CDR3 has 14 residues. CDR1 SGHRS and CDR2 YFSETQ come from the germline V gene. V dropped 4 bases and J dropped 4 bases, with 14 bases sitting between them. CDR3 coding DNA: TGCGCCAGCAGCGGCAGGGAGGGGGTCACTGAAGCTTTCTTT. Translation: CASSGREGVTEAFF. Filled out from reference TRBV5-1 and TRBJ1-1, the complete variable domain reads KAGVTQTPRYLIKTRGQQVTLSCSPISGHRSVSWYQQTPGQGLQFLFEYFSETQRNKGNFPGRFSGRQFSNSRSEMNVSTLELGDSALYLCASSGREGVTEAFFGQGTRLTVV.